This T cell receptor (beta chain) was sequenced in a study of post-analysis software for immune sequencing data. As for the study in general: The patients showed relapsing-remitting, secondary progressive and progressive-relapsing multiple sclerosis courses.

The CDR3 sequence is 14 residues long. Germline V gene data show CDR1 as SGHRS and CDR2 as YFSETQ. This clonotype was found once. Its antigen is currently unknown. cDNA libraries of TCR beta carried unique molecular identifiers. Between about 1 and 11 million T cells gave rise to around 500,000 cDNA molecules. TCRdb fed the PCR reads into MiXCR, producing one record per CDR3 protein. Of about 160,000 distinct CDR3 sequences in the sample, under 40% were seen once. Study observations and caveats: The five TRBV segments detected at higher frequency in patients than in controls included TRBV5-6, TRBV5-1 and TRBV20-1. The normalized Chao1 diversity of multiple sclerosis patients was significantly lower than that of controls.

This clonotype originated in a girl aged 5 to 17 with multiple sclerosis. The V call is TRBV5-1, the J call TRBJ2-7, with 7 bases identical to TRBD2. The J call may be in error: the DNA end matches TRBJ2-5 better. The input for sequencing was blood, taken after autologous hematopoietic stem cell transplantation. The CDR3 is CASSLKLAGETQYF. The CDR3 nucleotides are TGCGCCAGCAGCCTGAAATTAGCGGGAGAGACCCAGTACTTC.